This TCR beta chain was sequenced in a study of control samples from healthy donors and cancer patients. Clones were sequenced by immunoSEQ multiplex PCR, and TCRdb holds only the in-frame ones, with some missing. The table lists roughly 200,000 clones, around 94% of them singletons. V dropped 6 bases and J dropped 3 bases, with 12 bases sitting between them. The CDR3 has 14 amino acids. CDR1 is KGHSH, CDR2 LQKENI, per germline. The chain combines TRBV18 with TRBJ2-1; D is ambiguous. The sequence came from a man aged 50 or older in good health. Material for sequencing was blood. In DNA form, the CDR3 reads TGTGCCAGCTCTACCACAGTAGACTACAATGAGCAGTTCTTC. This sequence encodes CASSTTVDYNEQFF.